What follows describes a single TCR beta chain. Each CDR3 protein is one row after TCRdb ran MiXCR on the 5' RACE reads. Altogether fewer than 100,000 distinct CDR3 sequences are present, roughly 16% being singletons, with the ten largest covering about 2.6%. The trim removed 6 bases at V and 8 bases at J, leaving 7 bases unmatched. The CDR3 extends over 12 amino acids. The germline CDR1 and CDR2 sequences are SQVTM and ANQGSEA. The sample originates from a study of early T cells in non-severe SARS-CoV-2 infection. This receptor was identified in an adult who was a healthcare worker with PCR-confirmed SARS-CoV-2 infection or an uninfected control (not recorded which). The chain combines TRBV29-1 with TRBJ1-2, with TRBD1 matching 9 bases. Sequencing was carried out using whole blood. The CDR3 here is CSVPTGGEGYTF. The CDR3 coding sequence is TGCAGCGTCCCCACAGGGGGCGAAGGCTACACCTTC.